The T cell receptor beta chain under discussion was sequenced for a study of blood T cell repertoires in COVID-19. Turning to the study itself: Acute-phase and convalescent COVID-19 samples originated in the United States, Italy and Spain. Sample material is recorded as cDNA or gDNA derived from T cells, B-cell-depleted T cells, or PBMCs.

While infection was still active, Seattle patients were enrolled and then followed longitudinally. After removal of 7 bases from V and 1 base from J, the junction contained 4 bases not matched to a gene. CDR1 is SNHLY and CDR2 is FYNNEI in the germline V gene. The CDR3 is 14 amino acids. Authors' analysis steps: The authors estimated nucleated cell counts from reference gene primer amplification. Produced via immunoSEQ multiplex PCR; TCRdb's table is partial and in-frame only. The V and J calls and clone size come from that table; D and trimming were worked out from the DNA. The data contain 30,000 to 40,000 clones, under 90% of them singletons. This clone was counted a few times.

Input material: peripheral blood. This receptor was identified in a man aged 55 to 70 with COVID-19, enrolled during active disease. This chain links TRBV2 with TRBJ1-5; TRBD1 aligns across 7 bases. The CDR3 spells CASKGTESNQPQHF. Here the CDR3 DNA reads TGTGCCAGCAAGGGGACAGAGAGCAATCAGCCCCAGCATTTT.